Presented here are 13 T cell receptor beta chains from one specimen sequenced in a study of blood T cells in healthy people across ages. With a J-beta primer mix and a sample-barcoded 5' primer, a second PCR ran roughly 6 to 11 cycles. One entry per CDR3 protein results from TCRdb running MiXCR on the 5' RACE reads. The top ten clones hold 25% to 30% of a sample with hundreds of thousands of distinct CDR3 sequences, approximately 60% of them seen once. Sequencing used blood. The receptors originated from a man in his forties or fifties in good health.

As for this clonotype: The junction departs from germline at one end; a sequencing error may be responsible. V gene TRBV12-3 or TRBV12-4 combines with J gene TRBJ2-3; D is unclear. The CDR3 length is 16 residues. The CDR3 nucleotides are TGTGCCAGCAGTTTCGGCCTAAAGGCAGGCACAGATACGCAGTATTTC. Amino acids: CASSFGLKAGTDTQYF.

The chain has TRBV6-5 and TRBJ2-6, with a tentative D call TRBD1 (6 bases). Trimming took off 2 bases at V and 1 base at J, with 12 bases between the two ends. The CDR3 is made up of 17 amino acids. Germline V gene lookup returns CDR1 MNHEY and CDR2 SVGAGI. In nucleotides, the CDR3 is TGTGCCAGCAGTTACCTTCTACAGGGTTCTGGGGCCAACGTCCTGACTTTC. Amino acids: CASSYLLQGSGANVLTF.

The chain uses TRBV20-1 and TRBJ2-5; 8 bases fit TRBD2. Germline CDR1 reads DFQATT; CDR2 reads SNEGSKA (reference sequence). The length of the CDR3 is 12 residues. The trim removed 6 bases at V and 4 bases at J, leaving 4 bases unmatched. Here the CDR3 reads CSADLAGETQYF. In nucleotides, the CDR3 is TGCAGTGCAGACCTAGCGGGAGAGACCCAGTACTTC.

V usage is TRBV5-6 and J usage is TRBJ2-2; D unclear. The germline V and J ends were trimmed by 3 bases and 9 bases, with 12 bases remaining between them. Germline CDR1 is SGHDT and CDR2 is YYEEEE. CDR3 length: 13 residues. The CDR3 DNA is TGTGCCAGCAGCTCCCTTATCTCGCGGGAGCTGTTTTTT. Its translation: CASSSLISRELFF.

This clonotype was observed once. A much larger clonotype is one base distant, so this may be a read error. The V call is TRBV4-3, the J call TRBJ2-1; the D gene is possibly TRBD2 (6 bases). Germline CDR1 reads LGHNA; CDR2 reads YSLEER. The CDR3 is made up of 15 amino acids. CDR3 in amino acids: CASGQDFLLANEQFF. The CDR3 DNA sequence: TGCGCCAGCGGCCAAGACTTTTTACTAGCCAATGAGCAGTTCTTC.

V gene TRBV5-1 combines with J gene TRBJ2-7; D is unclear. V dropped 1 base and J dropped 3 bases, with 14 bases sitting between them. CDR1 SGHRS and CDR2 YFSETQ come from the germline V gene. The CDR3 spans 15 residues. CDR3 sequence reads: CASSLLKPPSYEQYF. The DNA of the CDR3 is TGCGCCAGCAGCTTGTTGAAACCCCCAAGCTACGAGCAGTACTTC.

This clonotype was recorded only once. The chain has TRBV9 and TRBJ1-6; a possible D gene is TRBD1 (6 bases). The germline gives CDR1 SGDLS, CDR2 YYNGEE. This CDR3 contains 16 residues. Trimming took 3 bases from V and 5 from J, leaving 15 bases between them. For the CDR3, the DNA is TGTGCCAGCAGCGCTACTTACAGGGCAGATAATTCACCCCTCCACTTT. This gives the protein CASSATYRADNSPLHF.

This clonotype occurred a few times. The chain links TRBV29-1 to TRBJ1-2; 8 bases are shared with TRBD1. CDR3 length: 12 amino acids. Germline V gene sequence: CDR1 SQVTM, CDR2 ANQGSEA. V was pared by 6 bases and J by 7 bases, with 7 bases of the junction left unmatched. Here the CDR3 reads CSVLTGVGGYTF. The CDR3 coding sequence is TGCAGCGTGCTGACAGGGGTCGGTGGCTACACCTTC.

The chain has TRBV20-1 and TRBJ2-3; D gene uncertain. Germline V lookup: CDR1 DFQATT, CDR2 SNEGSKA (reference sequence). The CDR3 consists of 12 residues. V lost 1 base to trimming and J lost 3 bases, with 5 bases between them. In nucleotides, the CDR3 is TGCAGTGCTAGAGGGGGTACAGATACGCAGTATTTT. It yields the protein CSARGGTDTQYF.

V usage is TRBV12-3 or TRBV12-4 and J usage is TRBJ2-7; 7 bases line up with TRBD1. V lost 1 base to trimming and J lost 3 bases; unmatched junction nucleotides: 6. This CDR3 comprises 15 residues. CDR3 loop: CASSLGTTGSYEQYF. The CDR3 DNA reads TGTGCCAGCAGTTTAGGGACGACAGGGAGCTACGAGCAGTACTTC.

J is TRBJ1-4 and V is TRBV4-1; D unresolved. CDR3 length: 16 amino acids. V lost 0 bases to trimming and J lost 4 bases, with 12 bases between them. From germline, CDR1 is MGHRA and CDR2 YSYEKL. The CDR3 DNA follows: TGCGCCAGCAGCCAAGATGAGGGCAGAGATAATGAAAAACTGTTTTTT. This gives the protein CASSQDEGRDNEKLFF.

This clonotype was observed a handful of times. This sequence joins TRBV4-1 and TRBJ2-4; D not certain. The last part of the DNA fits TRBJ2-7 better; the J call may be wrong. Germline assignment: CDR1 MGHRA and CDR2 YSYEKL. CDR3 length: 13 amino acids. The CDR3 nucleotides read TGCGCCAGCAGCGCCGTGTGGGCCGACGAGCAGTACTTC. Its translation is CASSAVWADEQYF.

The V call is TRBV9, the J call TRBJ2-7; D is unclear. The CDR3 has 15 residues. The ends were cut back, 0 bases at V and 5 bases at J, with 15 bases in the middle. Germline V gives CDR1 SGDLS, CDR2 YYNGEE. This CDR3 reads CASSVDTAPLNEQYF. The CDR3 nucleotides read TGTGCCAGCAGCGTAGACACGGCCCCCTTGAACGAGCAGTACTTC.